This section outlines one T cell receptor beta chain sequence together with its context. Sequencing used immunoSEQ multiplex PCR; TCRdb keeps in-frame clones, though not all of them. Of more than 200,000 clones listed, 70% to 90% are singletons. These data come from a study of blood T cell repertoires in COVID-19. Turning to the study itself: Collection of acute and convalescent COVID-19 samples took place in the United States, Italy and Spain. PBMCs, B-cell-depleted T cells, or T cells provided the cDNA or gDNA that made up the material.

Participants were aged about 18 to 100 years from 24 US areas. Germline V gives CDR1 SGDLS, CDR2 YYNGEE. With 3 bases clipped from V and 1 base from J, the junction kept 7 bases outside the gene matches. The CDR3 consists of 16 residues. Sequencing used PBMCs or T cells enriched from blood (not recorded which). The rearrangement uses TRBV9 and TRBJ2-1, with TRBD2 matching 7 bases. This TCR was recovered from a man aged 25-45 years who had recovered from COVID-19. The CDR3, as DNA: TGTGCCAGCAGCGCCGGGGGGAGTCTATCCTACAATGAGCAGTTCTTC. Amino acids: CASSAGGSLSYNEQFF.